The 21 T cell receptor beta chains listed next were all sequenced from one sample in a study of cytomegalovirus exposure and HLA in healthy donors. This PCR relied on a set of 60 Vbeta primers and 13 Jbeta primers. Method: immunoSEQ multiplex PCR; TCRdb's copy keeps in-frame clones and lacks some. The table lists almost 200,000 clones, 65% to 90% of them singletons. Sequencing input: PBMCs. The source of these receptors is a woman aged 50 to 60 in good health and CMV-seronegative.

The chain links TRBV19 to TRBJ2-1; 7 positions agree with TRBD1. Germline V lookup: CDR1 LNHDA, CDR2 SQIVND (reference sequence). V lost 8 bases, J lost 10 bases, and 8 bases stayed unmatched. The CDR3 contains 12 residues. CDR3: CASGWGRGEQFF. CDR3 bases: TGTGCCAGTGGATGGGGCAGGGGGGAGCAGTTCTTC. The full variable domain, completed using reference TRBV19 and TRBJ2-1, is DGGITQSPKYLFRKEGQNVTLSCEQNLNHDAMYWYRQDPGQGLRLIYYSQIVNDFQKGDIAEGYSVSREKKESFPLTVTSAQKNPTAFYLCASGWGRGEQFFGPGTRLTVL.

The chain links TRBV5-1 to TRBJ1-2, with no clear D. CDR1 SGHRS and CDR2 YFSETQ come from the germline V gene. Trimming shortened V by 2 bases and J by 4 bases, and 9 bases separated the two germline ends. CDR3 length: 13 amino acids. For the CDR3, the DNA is TGCGCCAGCAGCTTCGAGGAAACCTATGGCTACACCTTC. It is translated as CASSFEETYGYTF.

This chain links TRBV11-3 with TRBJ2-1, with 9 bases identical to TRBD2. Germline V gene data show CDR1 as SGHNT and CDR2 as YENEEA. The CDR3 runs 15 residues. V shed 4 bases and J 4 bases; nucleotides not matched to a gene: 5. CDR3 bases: TGTGCCAGCAGCTGGGCGGGAGGGCCGTACAATGAGCAGTTCTTC. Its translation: CASSWAGGPYNEQFF.

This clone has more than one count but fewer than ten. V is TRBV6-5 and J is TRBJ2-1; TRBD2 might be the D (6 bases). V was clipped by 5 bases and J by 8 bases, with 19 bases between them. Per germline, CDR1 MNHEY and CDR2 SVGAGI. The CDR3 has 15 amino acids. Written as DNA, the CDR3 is TGTGCCAGCAGTACCTCAGTCCTTAGCGGCCATGAGCAGTTCTTC. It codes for CASSTSVLSGHEQFF.

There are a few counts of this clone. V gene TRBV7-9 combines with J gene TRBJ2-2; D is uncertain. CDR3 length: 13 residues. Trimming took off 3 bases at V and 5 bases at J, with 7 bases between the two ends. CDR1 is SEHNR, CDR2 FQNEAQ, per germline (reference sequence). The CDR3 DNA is TGTGCCAGCAGCTTCCCCAAAACCGGGGAGCTGTTTTTT. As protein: CASSFPKTGELFF.

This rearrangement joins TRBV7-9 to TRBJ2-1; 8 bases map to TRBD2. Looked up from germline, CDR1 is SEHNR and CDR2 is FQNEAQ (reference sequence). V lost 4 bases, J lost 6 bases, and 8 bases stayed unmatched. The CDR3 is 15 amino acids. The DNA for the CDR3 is TGTGCCAGCAGCTCAGCGGGAGAATGGTCCAATGAGCAGTTCTTC. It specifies CASSSAGEWSNEQFF.

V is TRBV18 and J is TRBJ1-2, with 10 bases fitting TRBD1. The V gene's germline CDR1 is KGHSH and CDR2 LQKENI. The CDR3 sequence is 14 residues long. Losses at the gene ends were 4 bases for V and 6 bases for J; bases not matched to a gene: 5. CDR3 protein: CASSQGTGVDGYTF. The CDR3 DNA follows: TGTGCCAGCTCACAGGGGACAGGGGTGGATGGCTACACCTTC.

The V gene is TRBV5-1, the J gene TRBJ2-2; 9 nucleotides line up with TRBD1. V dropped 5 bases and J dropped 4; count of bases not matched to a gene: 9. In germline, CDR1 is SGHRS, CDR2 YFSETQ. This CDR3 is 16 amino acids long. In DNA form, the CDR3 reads TGCGCCAGCAGACTAAAACAGGGGGCGCCCACCGGGGAGCTGTTTTTT. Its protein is CASRLKQGAPTGELFF.

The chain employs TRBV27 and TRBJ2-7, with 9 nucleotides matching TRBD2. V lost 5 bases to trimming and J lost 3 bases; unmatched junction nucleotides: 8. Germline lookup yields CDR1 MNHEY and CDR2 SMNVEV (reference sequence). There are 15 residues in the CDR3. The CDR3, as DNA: TGTGCCAGCAGTCTGGGACTAGCAGATGGCTACGAGCAGTACTTC. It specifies CASSLGLADGYEQYF.

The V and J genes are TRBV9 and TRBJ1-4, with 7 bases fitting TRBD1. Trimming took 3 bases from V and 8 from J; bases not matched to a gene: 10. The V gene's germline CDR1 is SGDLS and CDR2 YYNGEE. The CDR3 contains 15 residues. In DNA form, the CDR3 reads TGTGCCAGCAGCGCGACGGGACAGATATCCGAAAAACTGTTTTTT. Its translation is CASSATGQISEKLFF.

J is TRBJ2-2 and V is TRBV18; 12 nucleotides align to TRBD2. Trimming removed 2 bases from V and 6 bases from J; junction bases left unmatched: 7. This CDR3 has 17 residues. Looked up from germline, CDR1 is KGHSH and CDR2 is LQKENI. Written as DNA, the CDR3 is TGTGCCAGCTCACCAAGACTAGCGGGAGTCCAGGCCGGGGAGCTGTTTTTT. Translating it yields CASSPRLAGVQAGELFF. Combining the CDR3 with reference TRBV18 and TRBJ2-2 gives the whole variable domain NAGVMQNPRHLVRRRGQEARLRCSPMKGHSHVYWYRQLPEEGLKFMVYLQKENIIDESGMPKERFSAEFPKEGPSILRIQQVVRGDSAAYFCASSPRLAGVQAGELFFGEGSRLTVL.

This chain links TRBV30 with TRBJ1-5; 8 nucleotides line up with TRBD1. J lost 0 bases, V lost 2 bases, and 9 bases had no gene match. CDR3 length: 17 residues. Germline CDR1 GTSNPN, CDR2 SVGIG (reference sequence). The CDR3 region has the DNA TGTGCCTGGAGTTCGGACAGGGTCGGTAATAGCAATCAGCCCCAGCATTTT. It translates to CAWSSDRVGNSNQPQHF.

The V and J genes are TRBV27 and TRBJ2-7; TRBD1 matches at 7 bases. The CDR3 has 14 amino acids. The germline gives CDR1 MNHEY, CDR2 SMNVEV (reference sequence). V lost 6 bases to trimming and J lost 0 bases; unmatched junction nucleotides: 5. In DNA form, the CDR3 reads TGTGCCAGCAGCCTACAGGGGAGCTCCTACGAGCAGTACTTC. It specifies CASSLQGSSYEQYF.

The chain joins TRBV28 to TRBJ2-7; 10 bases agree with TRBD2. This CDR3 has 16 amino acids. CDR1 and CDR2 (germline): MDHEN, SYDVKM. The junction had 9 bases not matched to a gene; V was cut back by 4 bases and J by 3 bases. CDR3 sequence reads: CASSWILAGESYEQYF. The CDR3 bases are TGTGCCAGCAGTTGGATCCTAGCGGGAGAAAGCTACGAGCAGTACTTC.

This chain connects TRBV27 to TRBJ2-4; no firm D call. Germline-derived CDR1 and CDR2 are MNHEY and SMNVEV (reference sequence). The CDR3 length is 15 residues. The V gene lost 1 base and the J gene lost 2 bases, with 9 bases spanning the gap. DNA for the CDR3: TGTGCCAGCAGTTTATTCCCAGGAACCAAAAACATTCAGTACTTC. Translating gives CASSLFPGTKNIQYF.

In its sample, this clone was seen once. Here the CDR3 DNA reads TGTGCCAGCTCGTCAGCGGGAGCGGGGACCGGGGAGCTGTTTTTT. Translated: CASSSAGAGTGELFF. J is TRBJ2-2 and V is TRBV27; 8 positions agree with TRBD2. V lost 8 bases to trimming and J lost 5 bases; unmatched junction nucleotides: 10. This CDR3 has 15 amino acids. Germline values: CDR1 MNHEY, CDR2 SMNVEV (reference sequence).

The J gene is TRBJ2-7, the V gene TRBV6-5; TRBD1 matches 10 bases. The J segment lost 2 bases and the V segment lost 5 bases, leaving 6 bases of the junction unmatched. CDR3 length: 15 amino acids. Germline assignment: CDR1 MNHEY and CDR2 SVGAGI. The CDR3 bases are TGTGCCAGCAGTCGCGGGACAGGGGCAGCCTACGAGCAGTACTTC. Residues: CASSRGTGAAYEQYF.

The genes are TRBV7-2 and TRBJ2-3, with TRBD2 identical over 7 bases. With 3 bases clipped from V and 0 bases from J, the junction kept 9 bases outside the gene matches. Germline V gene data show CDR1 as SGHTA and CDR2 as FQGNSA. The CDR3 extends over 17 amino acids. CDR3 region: CASSFWDYSPSTDTQYF. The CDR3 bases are TGTGCCAGCAGCTTTTGGGACTATAGCCCTAGCACAGATACGCAGTATTTT.

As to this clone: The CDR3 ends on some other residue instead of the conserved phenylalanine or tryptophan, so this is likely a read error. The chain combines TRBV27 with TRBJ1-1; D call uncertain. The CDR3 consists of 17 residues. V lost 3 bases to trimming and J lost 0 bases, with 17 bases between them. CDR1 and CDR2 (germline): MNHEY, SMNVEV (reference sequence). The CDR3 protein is CASSLGRPRRMNTEAFS. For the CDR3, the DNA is TGTGCCAGCAGTTTGGGGAGACCGAGAAGAATGAACACTGAAGCTTTCTCT.

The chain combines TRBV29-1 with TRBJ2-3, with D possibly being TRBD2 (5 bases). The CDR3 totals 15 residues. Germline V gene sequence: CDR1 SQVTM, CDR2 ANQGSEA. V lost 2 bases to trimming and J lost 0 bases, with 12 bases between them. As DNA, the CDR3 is TGCAGCGTTGAATTTTTGGGGAGTAGCACAGATACGCAGTATTTT. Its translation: CSVEFLGSSTDTQYF.

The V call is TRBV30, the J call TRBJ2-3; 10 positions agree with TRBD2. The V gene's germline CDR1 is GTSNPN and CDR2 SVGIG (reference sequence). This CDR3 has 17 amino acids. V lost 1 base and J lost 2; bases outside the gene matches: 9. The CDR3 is CAWSGTRTSGVTDTQYF. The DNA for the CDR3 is TGTGCCTGGAGTGGGACGAGGACTAGCGGTGTCACAGATACGCAGTATTTT.